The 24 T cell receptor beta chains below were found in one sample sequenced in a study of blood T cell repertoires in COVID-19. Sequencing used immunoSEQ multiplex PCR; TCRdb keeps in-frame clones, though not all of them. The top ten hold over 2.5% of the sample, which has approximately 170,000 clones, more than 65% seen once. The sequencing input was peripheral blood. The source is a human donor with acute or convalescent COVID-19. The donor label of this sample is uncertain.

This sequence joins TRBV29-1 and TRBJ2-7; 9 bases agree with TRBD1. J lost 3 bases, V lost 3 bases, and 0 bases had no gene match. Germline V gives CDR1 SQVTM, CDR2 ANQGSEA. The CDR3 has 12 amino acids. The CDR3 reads CSVETGGYEQYF. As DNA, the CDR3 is TGCAGCGTTGAGACAGGGGGCTACGAGCAGTACTTC.

CDR3 loop: CATRGTGVYSPLHF. CDR3 coding DNA: TGTGCCACCCGAGGGACAGGGGTTTATTCACCCCTCCACTTT. The rearrangement links TRBV27 to TRBJ1-6; TRBD1 matches at 10 bases. The V gene end was trimmed by 10 bases and the J gene end by 8 bases; junction bases not matched to a gene: 8. Germline CDR1 is MNHEY and CDR2 is SMNVEV (reference sequence). This CDR3 has 14 amino acids.

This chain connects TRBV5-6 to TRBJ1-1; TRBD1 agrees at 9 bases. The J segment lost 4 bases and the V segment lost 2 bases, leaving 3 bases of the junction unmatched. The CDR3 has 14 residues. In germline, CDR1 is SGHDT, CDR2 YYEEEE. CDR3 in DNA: TGTGCCAGCAGCTTTCCGACAGGGGGCACTGAAGCTTTCTTT. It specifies CASSFPTGGTEAFF.

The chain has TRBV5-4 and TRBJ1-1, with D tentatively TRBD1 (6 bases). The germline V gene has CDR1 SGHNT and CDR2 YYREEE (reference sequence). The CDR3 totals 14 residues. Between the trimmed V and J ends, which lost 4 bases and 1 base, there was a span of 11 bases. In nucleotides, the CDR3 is TGTGCCAGCAGCCCACAGGGACGGAACACTGAAGCTTTCTTT. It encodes CASSPQGRNTEAFF.

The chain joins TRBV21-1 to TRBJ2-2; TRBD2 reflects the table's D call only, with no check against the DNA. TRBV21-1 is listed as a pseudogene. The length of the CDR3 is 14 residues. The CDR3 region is CASKRLADTGELFF. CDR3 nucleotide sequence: TGTGCCAGCAAGAGACTAGCGGACACCGGGGAGCTGTTTTTT.

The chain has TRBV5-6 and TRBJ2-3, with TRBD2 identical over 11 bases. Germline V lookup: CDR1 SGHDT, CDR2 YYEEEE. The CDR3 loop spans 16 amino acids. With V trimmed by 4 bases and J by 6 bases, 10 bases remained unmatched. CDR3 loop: CASSPNLRLAGDTQYF. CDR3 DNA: TGTGCCAGCAGCCCCAACCTTCGACTAGCGGGGGATACGCAGTATTTT.

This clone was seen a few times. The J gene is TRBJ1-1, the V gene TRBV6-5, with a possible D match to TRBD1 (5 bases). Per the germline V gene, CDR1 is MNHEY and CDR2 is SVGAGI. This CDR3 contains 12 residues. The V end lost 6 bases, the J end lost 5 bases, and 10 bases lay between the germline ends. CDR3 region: CASRTGETEAFF. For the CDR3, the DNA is TGTGCCAGCAGAACGGGGGAGACTGAAGCTTTCTTT.

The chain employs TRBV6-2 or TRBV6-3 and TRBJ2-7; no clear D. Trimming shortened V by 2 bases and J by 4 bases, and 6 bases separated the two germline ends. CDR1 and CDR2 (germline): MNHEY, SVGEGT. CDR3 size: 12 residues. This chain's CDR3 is CASSYPPYEQYF. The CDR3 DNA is TGTGCCAGCAGTTACCCCCCATACGAGCAGTACTTC.

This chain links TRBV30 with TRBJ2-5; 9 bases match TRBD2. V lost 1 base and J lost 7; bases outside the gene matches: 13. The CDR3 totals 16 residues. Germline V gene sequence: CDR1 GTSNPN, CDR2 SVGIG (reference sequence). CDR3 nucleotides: TGTGCCTGGAGTGAAACTCCAGCGGGGGGTACGGGGACCCAGTACTTC. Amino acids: CAWSETPAGGTGTQYF.

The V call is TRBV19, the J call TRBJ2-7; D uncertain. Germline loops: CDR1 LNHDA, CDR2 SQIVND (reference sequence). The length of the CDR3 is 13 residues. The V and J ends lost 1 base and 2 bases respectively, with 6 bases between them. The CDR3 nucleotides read TGTGCCAGTAGTATAGCCAGGACCTACGAGCAGTACTTC. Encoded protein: CASSIARTYEQYF.

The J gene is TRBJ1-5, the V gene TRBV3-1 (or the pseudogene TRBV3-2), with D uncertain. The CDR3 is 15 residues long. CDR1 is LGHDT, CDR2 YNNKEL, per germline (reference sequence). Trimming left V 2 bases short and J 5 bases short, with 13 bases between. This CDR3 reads CASSQTVGADQPQHF. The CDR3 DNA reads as TGTGCCAGCAGCCAAACGGTAGGAGCCGATCAGCCCCAGCATTTT.

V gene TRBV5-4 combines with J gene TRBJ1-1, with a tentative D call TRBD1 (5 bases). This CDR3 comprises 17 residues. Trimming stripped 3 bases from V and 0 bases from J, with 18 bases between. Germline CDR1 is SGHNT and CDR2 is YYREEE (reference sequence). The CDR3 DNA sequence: TGTGCCAGCAGCTCCCCGGGGGTAAGGGTGATGAACACTGAAGCTTTCTTT. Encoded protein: CASSSPGVRVMNTEAFF. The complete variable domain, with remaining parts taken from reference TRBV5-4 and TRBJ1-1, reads ETGVTQSPTHLIKTRGQQVTLRCSSQSGHNTVSWYQQALGQGPQFIFQYYREEENGRGNFPPRFSGLQFPNYSSELNVNALELDDSALYLCASSSPGVRVMNTEAFFGQGTRLTVV.

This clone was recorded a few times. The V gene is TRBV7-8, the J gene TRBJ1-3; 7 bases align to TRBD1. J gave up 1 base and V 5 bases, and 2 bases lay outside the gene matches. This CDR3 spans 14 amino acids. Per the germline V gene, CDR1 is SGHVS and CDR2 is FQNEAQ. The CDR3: CASSQGVSGNTIYF. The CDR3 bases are TGTGCCAGCAGCCAGGGGGTTTCTGGAAACACCATATATTTT. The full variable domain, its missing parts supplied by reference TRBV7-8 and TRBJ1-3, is GAGVSQSPRYKVAKRGQDVALRCDPISGHVSLFWYQQALGQGPEFLTYFQNEAQLDKSGLPSDRFFAERPEGSVSTLKIQRTQQEDSAVYLCASSQGVSGNTIYFGEGSWLTVV.

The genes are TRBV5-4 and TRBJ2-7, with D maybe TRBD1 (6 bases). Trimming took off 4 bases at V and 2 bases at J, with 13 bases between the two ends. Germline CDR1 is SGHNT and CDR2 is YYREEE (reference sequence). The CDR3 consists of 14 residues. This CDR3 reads CASSLQGWAYEQYF. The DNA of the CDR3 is TGTGCCAGCAGCCTCCAGGGGTGGGCCTACGAGCAGTACTTC.

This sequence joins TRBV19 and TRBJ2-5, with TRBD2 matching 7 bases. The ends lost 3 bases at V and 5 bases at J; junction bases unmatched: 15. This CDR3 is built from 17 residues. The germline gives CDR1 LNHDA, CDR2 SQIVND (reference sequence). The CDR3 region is CASSIAREPALKETQYF. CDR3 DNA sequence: TGTGCCAGTAGTATCGCGCGGGAGCCAGCCTTGAAGGAGACCCAGTACTTC.

CDR3 loop: CASSLGGSYEQYF. The CDR3 DNA follows: TGTGCCAGCAGCCTCGGGGGTTCCTACGAGCAGTACTTC. The V call is TRBV11-2, the J call TRBJ2-7, with D possibly matching TRBD2 (6 bases). Germline V CDR1 and CDR2: SGHAT, FQNNGV. The CDR3 consists of 13 residues. Trimming cost V 5 bases and J 1 base, with 9 bases left between them.

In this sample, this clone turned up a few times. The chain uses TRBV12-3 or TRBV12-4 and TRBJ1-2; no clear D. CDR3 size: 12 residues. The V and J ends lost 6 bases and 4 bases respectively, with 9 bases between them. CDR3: CASSEAGYGYTF. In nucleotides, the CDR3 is TGTGCCAGCAGCGAGGCCGGCTATGGCTACACCTTC.

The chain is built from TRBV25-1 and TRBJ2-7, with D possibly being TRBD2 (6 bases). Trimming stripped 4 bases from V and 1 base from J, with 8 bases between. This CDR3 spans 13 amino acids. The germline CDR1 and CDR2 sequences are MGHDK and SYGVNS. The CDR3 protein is CASSVAGSYEQYF. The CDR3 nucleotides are TGTGCCAGCAGTGTCGCGGGATCCTACGAGCAGTACTTC.

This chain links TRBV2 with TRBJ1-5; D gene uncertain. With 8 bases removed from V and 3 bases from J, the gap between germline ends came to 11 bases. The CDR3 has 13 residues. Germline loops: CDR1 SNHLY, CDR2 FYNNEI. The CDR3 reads CASQSGPNQPQHF. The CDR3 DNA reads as TGTGCCAGCCAATCGGGTCCCAATCAGCCCCAGCATTTT.

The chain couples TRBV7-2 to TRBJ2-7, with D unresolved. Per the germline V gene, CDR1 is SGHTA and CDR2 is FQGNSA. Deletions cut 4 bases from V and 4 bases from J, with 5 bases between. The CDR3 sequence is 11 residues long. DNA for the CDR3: TGTGCCAGCAGCTCTAATTACGAGCAGTACTTC. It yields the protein CASSSNYEQYF.

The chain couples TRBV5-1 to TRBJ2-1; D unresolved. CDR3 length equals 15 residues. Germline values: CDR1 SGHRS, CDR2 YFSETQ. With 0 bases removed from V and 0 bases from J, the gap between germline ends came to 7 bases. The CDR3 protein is CASSLAEVSYNEQFF. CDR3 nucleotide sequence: TGCGCCAGCAGCTTGGCCGAGGTCTCCTACAATGAGCAGTTCTTC.

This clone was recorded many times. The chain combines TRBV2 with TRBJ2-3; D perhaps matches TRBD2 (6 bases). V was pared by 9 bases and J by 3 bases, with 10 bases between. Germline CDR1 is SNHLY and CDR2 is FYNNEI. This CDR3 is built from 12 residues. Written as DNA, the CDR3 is TGTGCCAGTGGGGACTTTACAGATACGCAGTATTTT. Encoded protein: CASGDFTDTQYF.

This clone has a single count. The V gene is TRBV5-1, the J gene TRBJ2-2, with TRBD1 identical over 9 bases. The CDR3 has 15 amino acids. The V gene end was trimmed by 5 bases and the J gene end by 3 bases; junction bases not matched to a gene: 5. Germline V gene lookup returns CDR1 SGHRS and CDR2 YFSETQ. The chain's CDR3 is CASRRTGDHTGELFF. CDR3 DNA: TGCGCCAGCAGGAGGACAGGGGACCACACCGGGGAGCTGTTTTTT.

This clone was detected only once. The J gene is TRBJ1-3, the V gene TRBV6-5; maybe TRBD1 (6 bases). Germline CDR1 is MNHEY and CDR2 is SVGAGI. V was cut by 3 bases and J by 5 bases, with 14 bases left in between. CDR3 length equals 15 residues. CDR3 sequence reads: CASSYGGGVRNTIYF. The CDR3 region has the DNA TGTGCCAGCAGTTATGGAGGGGGGGTTAGAAACACCATATATTTT.